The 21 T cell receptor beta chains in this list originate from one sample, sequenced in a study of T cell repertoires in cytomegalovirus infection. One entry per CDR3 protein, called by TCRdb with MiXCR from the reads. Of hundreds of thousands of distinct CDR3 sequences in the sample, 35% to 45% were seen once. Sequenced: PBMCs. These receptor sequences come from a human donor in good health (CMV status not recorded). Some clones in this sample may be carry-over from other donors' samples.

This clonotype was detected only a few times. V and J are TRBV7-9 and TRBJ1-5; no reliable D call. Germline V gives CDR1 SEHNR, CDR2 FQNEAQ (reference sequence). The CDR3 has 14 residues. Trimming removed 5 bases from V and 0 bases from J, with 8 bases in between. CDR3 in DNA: TGTGCCAGCAGCCATGAGGGTAGCAATCAGCCCCAGCATTTT. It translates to CASSHEGSNQPQHF.

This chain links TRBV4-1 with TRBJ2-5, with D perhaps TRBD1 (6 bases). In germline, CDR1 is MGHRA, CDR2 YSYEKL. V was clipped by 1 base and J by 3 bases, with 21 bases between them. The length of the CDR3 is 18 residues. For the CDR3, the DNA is TGCGCCAGCAGCCAAGTCTCGTCAGGGGATTATGAAGAAGAGACCCAGTACTTC. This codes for CASSQVSSGDYEEETQYF.

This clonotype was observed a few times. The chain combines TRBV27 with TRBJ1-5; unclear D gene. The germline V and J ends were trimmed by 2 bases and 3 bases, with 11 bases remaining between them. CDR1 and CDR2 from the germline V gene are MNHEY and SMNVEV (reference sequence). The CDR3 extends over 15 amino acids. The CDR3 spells CASSLREGANQPQHF. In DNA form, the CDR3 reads TGTGCCAGCAGTTTACGGGAGGGAGCCAATCAGCCCCAGCATTTT.

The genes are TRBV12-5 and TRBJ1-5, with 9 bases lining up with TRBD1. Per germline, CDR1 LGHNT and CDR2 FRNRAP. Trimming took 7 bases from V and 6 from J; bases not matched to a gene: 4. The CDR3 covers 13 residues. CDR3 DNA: TGTGCTAGTGCTACAGGGGGCGGTCAGCCCCAGCATTTT. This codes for CASATGGGQPQHF.

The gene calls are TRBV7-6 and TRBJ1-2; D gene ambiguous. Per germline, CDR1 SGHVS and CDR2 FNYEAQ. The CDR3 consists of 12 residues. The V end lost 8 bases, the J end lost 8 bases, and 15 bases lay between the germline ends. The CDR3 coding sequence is TGTGCCAGCGCCAACCGCGGGGAAGGCTACACCTTC. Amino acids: CASANRGEGYTF.

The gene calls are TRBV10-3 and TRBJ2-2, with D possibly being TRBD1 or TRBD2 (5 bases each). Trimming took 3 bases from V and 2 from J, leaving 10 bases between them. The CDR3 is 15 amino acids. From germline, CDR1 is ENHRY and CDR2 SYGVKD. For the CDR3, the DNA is TGTGCCATCAGTGAAAGAGGGGACAACACCGGGGAGCTGTTTTTT. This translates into CAISERGDNTGELFF.

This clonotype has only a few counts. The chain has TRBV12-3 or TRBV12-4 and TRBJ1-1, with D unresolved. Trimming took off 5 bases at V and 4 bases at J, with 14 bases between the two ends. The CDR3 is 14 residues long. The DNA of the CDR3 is TGTGCCAGCAGTCCTCGGTCGAGAGGCACTGAAGCTTTCTTT. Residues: CASSPRSRGTEAFF.

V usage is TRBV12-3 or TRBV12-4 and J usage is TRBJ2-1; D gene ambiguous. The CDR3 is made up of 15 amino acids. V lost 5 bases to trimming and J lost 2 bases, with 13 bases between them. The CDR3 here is CASSPGRIPYNEQFF. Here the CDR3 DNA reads TGTGCCAGCAGTCCTGGACGGATCCCCTACAATGAGCAGTTCTTC.

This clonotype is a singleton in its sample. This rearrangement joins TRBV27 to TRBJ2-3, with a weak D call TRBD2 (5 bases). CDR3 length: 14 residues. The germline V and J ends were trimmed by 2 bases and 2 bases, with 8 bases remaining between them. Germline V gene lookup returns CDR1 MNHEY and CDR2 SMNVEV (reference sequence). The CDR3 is CASSLMDSTDTQYF. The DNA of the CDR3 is TGTGCCAGCAGTTTAATGGACTCCACAGATACGCAGTATTTT.

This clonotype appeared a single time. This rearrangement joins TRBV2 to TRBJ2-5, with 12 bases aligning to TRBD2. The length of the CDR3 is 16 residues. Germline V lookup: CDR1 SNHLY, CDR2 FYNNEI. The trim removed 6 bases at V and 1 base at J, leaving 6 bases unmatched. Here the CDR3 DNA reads TGTGCCAGCAGACGTAGGACTAGCGGGGCCCAAGAGACCCAGTACTTC. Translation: CASRRRTSGAQETQYF.

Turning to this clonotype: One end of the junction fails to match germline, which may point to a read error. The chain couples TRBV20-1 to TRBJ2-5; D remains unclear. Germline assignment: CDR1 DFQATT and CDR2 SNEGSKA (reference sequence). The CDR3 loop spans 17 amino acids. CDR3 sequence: CSARTMESASGKETKYF. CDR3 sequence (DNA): TGCAGTGCTAGAACAATGGAAAGCGCTAGTGGAAAAGAGACCAAGTACTTC.

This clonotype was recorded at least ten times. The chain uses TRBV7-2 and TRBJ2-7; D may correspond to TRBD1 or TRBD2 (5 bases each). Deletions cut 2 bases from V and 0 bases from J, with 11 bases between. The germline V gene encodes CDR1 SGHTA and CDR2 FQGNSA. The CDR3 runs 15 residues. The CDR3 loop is CASSLSEGSSYEQYF. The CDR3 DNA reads TGTGCCAGCAGCTTAAGCGAGGGGAGCTCCTACGAGCAGTACTTC. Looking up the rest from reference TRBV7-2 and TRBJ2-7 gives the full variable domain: GAGVSQSPSNKVTEKGKDVELRCDPISGHTALYWYRQSLGQGLEFLIYFQGNSAPDKSGLPSDRFSAERTGGSVSTLTIQRTQQEDSAVYLCASSLSEGSSYEQYFGPGTRLTVT.

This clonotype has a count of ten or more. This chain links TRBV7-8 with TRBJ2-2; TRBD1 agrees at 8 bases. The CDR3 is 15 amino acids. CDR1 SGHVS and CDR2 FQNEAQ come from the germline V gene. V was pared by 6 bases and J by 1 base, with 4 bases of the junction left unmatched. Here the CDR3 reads CASRAQGGNTGELFF. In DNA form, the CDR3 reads TGTGCCAGCAGGGCACAGGGGGGGAACACCGGGGAGCTGTTTTTT.

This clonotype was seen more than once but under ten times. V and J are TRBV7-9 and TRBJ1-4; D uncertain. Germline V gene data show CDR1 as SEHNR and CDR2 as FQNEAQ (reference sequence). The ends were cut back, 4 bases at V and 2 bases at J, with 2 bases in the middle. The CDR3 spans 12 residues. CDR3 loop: CASSWTNEKLFF. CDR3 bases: TGTGCCAGCAGCTGGACTAATGAAAAACTGTTTTTT.

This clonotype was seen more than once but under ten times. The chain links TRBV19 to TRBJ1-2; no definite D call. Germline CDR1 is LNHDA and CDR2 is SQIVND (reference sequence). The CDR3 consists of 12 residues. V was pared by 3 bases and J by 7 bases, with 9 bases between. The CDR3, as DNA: TGTGCCAGTAGTATGGGAGCCGGTGGCTACACCTTC. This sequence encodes CASSMGAGGYTF.

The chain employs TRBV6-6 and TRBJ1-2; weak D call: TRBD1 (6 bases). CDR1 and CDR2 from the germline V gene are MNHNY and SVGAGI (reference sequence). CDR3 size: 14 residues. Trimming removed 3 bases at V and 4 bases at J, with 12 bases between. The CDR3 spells CASSYEGVSYGYTF. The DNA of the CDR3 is TGTGCCAGCAGTTATGAGGGGGTTTCCTATGGCTACACCTTC.

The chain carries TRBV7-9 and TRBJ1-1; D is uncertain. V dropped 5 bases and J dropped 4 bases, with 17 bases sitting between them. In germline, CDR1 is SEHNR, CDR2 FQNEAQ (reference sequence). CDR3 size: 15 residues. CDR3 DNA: TGTGCCAGCAGCGAACACATGTTTGTGGGCACTGAAGCTTTCTTT. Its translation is CASSEHMFVGTEAFF.

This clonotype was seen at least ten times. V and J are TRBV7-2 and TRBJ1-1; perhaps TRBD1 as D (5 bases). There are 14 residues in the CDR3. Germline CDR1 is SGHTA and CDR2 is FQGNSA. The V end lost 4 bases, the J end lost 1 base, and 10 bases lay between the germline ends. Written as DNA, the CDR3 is TGTGCCAGCAGCTCCGGGGCCAAGAACACTGAAGCTTTCTTT. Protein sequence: CASSSGAKNTEAFF.

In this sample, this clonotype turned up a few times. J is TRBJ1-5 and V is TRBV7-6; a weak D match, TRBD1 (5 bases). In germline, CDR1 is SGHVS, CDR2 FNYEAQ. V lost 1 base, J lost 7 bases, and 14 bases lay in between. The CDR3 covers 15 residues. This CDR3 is CASSLVSREAQPQHF. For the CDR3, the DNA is TGTGCCAGCAGCTTAGTCAGCAGGGAGGCACAGCCCCAGCATTTT. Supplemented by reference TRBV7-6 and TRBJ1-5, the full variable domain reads GAGVSQSPRYKVTKRGQDVALRCDPISGHVSLYWYRQALGQGPEFLTYFNYEAQQDKSGLPNDRFSAERPEGSISTLTIQRTEQRDSAMYRCASSLVSREAQPQHFGDGTRLSIL.

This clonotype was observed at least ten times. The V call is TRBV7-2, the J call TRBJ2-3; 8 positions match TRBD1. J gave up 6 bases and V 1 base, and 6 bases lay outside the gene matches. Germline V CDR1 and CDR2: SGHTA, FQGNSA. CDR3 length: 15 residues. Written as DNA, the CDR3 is TGTGCCAGCAGCTTAGGCCTCCAGGGGGCCGATACGCAGTATTTT. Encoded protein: CASSLGLQGADTQYF.

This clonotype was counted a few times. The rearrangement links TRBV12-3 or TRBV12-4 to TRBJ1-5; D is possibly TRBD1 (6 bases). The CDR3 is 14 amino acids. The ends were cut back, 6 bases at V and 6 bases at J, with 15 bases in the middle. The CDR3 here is CASRADRIGQPQHF. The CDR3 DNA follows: TGTGCCAGCAGGGCTGACAGGATCGGTCAGCCCCAGCATTTT.